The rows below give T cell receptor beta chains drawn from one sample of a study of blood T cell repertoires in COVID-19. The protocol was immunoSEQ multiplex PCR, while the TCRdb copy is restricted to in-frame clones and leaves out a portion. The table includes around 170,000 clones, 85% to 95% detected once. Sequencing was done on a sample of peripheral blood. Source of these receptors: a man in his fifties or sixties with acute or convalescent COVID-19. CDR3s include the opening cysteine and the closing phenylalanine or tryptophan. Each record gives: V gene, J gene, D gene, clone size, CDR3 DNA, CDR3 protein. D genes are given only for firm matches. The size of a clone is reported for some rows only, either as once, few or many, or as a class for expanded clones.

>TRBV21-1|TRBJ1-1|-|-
TGTGCCAGCAGCCAAAGGACAGGGAGGATGGACACTGAAGCTTTCTTT
CASSQRTGRMDTEAFF
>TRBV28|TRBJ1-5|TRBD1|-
TGTGCCAGCAGGAGAAGGGACAGGGGGGTTGGAGATCAGCCCCAGCATTTT
CASRRRDRGVGDQPQHF
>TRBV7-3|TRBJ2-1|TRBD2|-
TGTGCCAGCAGCTTGGGCCTAGCGGCCTACAATGAGCAGTTCTTC
CASSLGLAAYNEQFF
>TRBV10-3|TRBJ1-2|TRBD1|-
TGTGCCATCAGTGATTACAGGGGTAATGGCTACACCTTC
CAISDYRGNGYTF
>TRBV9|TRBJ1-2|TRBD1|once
TGTGCCAGCAGCGCGTCGACAGGGAACGGCTACACCTTC
CASSASTGNGYTF
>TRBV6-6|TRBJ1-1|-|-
TGTGCCAGCAGCCCCTCCGCCTGGGGCGCTTTCTTT
CASSPSAWGAFF
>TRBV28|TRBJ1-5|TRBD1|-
TGTGCCAGCAGACGACCCAACAGGGGGTCTCCCCAGCATTTT
CASRRPNRGSPQHF
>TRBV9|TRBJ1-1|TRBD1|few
TGTGCCAGCAGCGCAAAGGACAGGGAGGACACTGAAGCTTTCTTT
CASSAKDREDTEAFF
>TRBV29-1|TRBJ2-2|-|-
TGCAGCGTACCTAGGGGAACCGGGGAGCTGTTTTTT
CSVPRGTGELFF
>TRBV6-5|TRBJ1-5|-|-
TGTGCCAGCAGGTTGGGAGATCAGCCCCAGCATTTT
CASRLGDQPQHF
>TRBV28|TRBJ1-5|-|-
TGTGCCAGCAGTTTTCGGGGAGCGGCCAATCAGCCCCAGCATTTT
CASSFRGAANQPQHF
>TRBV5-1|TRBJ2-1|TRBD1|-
TGCGCCAGCAGCTTGTGGGACAGTTTAAATGAGCAGTTCTTC
CASSLWDSLNEQFF
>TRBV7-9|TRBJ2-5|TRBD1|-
TGTGCCAGCATTGGACAGGGAAAAGAGACCCAGTACTTC
CASIGQGKETQYF
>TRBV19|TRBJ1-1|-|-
TGTGCCAGTAGTATCGAGGCAACGAACACTGAAGCTTTCTTT
CASSIEATNTEAFF
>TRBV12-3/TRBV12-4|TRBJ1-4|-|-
TGTGCCAGCAGCCCCTCCGCGCATGAAAAACTGTTTTTT
CASSPSAHEKLFF
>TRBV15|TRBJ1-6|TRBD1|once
TGTGCCACCAGCAGCGGGACAGGGTCCTATAATTCACCCCTCCACTTT
CATSSGTGSYNSPLHF
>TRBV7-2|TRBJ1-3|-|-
TGTGCCAGCAGCTTAGCGGGGCCCCAGCATGGAAACACCATATATTTT
CASSLAGPQHGNTIYF
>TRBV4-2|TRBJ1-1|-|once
TGTGCCAGCAGCCTGGAGTGGAGGGACACTGAAGCTTTCTTT
CASSLEWRDTEAFF
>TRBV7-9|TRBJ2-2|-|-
TGTGCCAGCAGCTTAATTGGGCCCCGGACCGGGGAGCTGTTTTTT
CASSLIGPRTGELFF
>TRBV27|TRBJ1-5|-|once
TGTGCCAGCAGTACGTGGGGGGAAAATCAGCCCCAGCATTTT
CASSTWGENQPQHF
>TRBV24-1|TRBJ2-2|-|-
TGTGCCACCAGTGAACTTCCTACTACGAACACCGGGGAGCTGTTTTTT
CATSELPTTNTGELFF
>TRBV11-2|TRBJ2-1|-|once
TGTGCCAGCAGCAAACCCGACAGTTTCTACAATGAGCAGTTCTTC
CASSKPDSFYNEQFF
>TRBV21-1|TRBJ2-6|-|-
TGTGCCAGCAGCACTACAGGACAGTTCTCTGGGGCCAACGTCCTGACTTTC
CASSTTGQFSGANVLTF
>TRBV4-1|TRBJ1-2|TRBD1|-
TGCGCCAGCAGCCCGAGGACAGGAATGGATGGCTACACCTTC
CASSPRTGMDGYTF
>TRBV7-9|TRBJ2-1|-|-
TGTGCCAGCAGCTTAACAGGGACCTACAATGAGCAGTTCTTC
CASSLTGTYNEQFF
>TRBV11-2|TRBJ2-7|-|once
TGTGCCAGCAGCTTATTTAGCGGCCCCTACGAGCAGTACTTC
CASSLFSGPYEQYF
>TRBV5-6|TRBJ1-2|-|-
TGTGCCAGCAGGGATAGGGGGGGTGCCTATGGCTACACCTTC
CASRDRGGAYGYTF
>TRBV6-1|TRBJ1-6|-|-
TGTGCCAGCAGTGAATCACGGGGGTGGTCCTATAATTCACCCCTCCACTTT
CASSESRGWSYNSPLHF
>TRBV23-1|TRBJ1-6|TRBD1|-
TGCGCCAGCAGTCACGCCTCCGGGACAGCGAATTCACCCCTCCACTTT
CASSHASGTANSPLHF
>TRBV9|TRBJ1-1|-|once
TGTGCCAGCAGCGTACGGGGGGCTGGAGGGACTGAAGCTTTCTTT
CASSVRGAGGTEAFF
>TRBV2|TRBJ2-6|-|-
TGTGCCAGCGGGGGGGCAGGACGCTCTGGGGCCAACGTCCTGACTTTC
CASGGAGRSGANVLTF
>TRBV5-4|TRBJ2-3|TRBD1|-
TGTGCCAGCAGCTCCGGACAGGCTAGCACAGATACGCAGTATTTT
CASSSGQASTDTQYF
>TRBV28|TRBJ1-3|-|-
TGTGCCAGCAGTTTACAAAAAGCTTCGGGCTCTGGAAACACCATATATTTT
CASSLQKASGSGNTIYF